The next 6 T cell receptor beta chains were all read from a single sample in a study of chemoradiotherapy in HPV16-positive cancers. The method was immunoSEQ multiplex PCR; TCRdb's version includes in-frame clones alone and lacks a portion of them. The table records roughly 19,000 clones, about 86% of them present only once. This material consisted of blood, taken from a patient who underwent chemoradiotherapy. The receptors were gathered from a human donor with HPV-associated anogenital cancer.

This clone was recorded once. The gene calls are TRBV15 and TRBJ1-5, with 9 bases aligning to TRBD1. Unmatched junction bases numbered 3, after V lost 8 bases and J lost 4 bases. The CDR3 runs to 13 residues. Germline CDR1 is LNHNV and CDR2 is YYDKDF (reference sequence). The CDR3 nucleotides are TGTGCCACCGCACAGGGGGCGAATCAGCCCCAGCATTTT. Protein: CATAQGANQPQHF.

Details on this clone: Sequence at one end of the junction differs from germline and may be a read error. This chain uses TRBV6-1 with TRBJ1-3; D is ambiguous. Looked up from germline, CDR1 is MNHNS and CDR2 is SASEGT. The CDR3 runs 14 residues. CDR3 sequence (DNA): TGTGCCAGCAGGGAAGGAGGCTCTGGAAACACCATATATTTT. Its translation is CASREGGSGNTIYF.

The V call is TRBV9, the J call TRBJ2-2; 7 nucleotides agree with TRBD2. Germline CDR1 and CDR2: SGDLS and YYNGEE. J gave up 0 bases and V 4 bases, and 3 bases lay outside the gene matches. The CDR3 is 15 amino acids. CDR3 nucleotides: TGTGCCAGCAGCCTGCGGGGGACGAACACCGGGGAGCTGTTTTTT. Its protein product is CASSLRGTNTGELFF. Full variable domain (rest looked up from reference TRBV9 and TRBJ2-2): DSGVTQTPKHLITATGQRVTLRCSPRSGDLSVYWYQQSLDQGLQFLIQYYNGEERAKGNILERFSAQQFPDLHSELNLSSLELGDSALYFCASSLRGTNTGELFFGEGSRLTVL.

V is TRBV10-1 and J is TRBJ2-5; D gene uncertain. Trimming pared 0 bases from V and 2 bases from J, leaving 7 bases between. Per germline, CDR1 WNHNN and CDR2 SYGVQD (reference sequence). This CDR3 region has 14 residues. The CDR3 nucleotides are TGCGCCAGCAGTGAGTCGGCACAGCAAGAGACCCAGTACTTC. Its protein product is CASSESAQQETQYF.

This chain connects TRBV18 to TRBJ1-5; no clear D. Looked up from germline, CDR1 is KGHSH and CDR2 is LQKENI. The V end was cut by 6 bases, the J end by 11 bases, with 17 bases between. The length of the CDR3 is 13 residues. The CDR3 DNA reads as TGTGCCAGCTCTGTGAACTCCGGGTCCACCCAGCATTTT. It specifies CASSVNSGSTQHF.

There are a few counts of this clone. This chain joins TRBV7-9 and TRBJ2-3; D remains ambiguous. The V end was cut by 5 bases, the J end by 6 bases, with 15 bases between. Germline assignment: CDR1 SEHNR and CDR2 FQNEAQ (reference sequence). This CDR3 spans 14 amino acids. This CDR3 is CASSPTALGDTQYF. In DNA form, the CDR3 reads TGTGCCAGCAGCCCCACCGCCCTAGGGGATACGCAGTATTTT.